This entry is about one T cell receptor beta chain. The sample comes from a study of blood T cell repertoires in COVID-19. Authors' data handling: Cell counts per sample came from amplifying reference gene primers. The assay was immunoSEQ multiplex PCR, and TCRdb's table has in-frame clones only and misses some. V and J calls and clone size follow that table, whereas D and trimming were derived from the DNA. The repertoire holds around 200,000 clones, 65% to 85% seen once, with roughly 2.6% in the top ten. Sequenced: peripheral blood. This receptor was obtained from a human donor with acute or convalescent COVID-19. The donor label of this sample is uncertain.

Written as DNA, the CDR3 is TGTGCCAGCAGCCAGGCGCCTAAGGACACCTTC. Its protein product is CASSQAPKDTF. The chain recombines TRBV6-5 with TRBJ1-2, with unresolved D. CDR1 is MNHEY and CDR2 is SVGAGI in the germline V gene. Trimming took 6 bases from V and 12 from J, leaving 14 bases between them. CDR3 size: 11 residues.